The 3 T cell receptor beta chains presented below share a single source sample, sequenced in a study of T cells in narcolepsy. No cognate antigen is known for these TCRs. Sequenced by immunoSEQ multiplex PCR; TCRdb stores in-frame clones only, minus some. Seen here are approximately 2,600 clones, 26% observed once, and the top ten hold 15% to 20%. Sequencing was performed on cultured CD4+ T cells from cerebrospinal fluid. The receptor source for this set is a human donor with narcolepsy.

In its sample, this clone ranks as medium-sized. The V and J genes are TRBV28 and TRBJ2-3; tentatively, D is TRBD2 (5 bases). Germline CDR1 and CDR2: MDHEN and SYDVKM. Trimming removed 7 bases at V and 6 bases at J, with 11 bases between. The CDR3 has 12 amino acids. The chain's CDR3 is CASTYRTDTQYF. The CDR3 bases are TGTGCCAGCACGTATCGGACTGATACGCAGTATTTT. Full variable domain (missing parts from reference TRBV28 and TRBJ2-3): DVKVTQSSRYLVKRTGEKVFLECVQDMDHENMFWYRQDPGLGLRLIYFSYDVKMKEKGDIPEGYSVSREKKERFSLILESASTNQTSMYLCASTYRTDTQYFGPGTRLTVL.

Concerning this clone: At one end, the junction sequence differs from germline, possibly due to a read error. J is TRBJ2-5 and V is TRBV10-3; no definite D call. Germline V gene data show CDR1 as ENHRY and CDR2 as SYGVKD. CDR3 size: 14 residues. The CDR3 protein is CASSYVAPEETQYF. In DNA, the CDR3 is TGTGCCAGCAGTTACGTTGCCCCCGAGGAGACCCAGTACTTC.

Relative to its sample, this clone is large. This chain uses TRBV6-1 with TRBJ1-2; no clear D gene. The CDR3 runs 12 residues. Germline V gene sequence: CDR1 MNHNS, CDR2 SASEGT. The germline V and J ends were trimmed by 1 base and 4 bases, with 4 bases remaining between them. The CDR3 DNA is TGTGCCAGCAGTGAAGTGGGCTATGGCTACACCTTC. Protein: CASSEVGYGYTF.